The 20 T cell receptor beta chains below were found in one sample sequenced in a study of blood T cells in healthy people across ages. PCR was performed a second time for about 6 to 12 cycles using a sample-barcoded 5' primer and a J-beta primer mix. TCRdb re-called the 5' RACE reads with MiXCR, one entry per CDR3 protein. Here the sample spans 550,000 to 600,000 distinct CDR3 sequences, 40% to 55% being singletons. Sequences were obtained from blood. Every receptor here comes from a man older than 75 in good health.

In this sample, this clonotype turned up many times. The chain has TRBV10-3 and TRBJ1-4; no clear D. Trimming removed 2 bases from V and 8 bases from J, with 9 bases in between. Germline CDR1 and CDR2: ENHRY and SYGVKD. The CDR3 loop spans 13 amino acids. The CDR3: CAISERSGEKLFF. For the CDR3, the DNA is TGTGCCATCAGTGAGCGCTCGGGGGAAAAACTGTTTTTT.

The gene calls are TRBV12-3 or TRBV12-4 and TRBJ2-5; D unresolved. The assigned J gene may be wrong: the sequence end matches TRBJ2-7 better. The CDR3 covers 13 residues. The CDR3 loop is CASSLGQASEQYF. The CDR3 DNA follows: TGTGCCAGCAGTTTAGGGCAGGCCAGCGAGCAGTACTTC.

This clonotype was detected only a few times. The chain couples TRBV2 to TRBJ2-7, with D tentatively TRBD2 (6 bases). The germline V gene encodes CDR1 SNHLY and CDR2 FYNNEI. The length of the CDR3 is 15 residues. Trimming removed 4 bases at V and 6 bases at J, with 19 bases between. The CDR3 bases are TGTGCCAGCAGTGGATTGGGCGGGATTGGGGCCGAGCAGTACTTC. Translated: CASSGLGGIGAEQYF.

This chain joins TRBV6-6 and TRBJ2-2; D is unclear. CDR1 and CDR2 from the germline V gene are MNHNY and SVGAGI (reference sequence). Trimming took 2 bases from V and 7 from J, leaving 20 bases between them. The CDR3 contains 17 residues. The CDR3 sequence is CASSYGAGRASGGELFF. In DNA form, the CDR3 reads TGTGCCAGCAGTTACGGTGCCGGTCGGGCGTCGGGCGGGGAGCTGTTTTTT.

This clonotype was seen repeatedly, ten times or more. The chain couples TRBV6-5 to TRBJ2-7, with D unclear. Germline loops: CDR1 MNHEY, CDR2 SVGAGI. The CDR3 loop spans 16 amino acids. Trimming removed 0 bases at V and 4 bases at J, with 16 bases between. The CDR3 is CASSYSLDPQLYEQYF. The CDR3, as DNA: TGTGCCAGCAGTTACTCCCTGGACCCCCAGTTGTACGAGCAGTACTTC.

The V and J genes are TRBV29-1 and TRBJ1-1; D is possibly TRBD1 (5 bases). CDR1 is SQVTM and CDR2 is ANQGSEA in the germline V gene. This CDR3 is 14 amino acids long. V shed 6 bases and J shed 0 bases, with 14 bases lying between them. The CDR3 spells CSVTRRGMNTEAFF. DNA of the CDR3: TGCAGCGTCACACGTCGGGGGATGAACACTGAAGCTTTCTTT.

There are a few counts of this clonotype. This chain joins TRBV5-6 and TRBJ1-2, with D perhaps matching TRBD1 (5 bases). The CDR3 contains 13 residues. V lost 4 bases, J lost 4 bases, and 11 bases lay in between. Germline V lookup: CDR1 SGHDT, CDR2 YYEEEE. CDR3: CASSRDRSYGYTF. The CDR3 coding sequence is TGTGCCAGCAGCCGTGACAGATCCTATGGCTACACCTTC.

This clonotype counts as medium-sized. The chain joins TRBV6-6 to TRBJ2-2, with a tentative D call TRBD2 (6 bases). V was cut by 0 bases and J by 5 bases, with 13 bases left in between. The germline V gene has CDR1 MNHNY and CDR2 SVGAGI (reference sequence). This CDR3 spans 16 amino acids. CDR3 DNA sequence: TGTGCCAGCAGTTACTCGATCGGGGGAGATACCGGGGAGCTGTTTTTT. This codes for CASSYSIGGDTGELFF.

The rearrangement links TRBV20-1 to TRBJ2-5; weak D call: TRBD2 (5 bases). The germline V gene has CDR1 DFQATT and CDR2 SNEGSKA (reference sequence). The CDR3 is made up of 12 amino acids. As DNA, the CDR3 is TGCAGCGCGACGGAGGACCTGGAGACCCAGTACTTC. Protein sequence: CSATEDLETQYF.

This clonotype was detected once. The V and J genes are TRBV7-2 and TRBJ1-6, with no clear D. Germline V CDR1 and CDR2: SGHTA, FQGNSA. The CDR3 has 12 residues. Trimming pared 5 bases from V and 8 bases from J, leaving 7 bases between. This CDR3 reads CASSTAYSPLHF. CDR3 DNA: TGTGCCAGCAGCACAGCGTATTCACCCCTCCACTTT.

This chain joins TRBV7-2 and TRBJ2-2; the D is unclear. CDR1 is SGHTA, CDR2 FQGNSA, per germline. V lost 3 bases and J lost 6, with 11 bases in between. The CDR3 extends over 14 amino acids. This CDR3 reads CASSFLGQAGELFF. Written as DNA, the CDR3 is TGTGCCAGCAGCTTTTTGGGTCAGGCCGGGGAGCTGTTTTTT.

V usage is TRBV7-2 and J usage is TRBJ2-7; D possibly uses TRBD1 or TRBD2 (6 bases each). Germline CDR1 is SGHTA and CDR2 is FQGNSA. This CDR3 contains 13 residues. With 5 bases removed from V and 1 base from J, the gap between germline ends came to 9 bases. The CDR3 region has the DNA TGTGCCAGCAGCACGGGGGCTTCCTACGAGCAGTACTTC. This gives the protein CASSTGASYEQYF.

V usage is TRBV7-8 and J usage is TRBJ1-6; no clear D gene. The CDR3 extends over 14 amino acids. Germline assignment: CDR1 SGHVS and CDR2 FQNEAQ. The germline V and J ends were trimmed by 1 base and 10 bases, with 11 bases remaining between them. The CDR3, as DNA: TGTGCCAGCAGCTTAGGGGGTCCAGGATCACCCCTCCACTTT. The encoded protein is CASSLGGPGSPLHF.

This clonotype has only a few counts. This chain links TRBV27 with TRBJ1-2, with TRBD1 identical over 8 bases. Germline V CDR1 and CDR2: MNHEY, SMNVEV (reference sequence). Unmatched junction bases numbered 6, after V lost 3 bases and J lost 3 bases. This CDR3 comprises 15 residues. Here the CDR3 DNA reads TGTGCCAGCAGTTTGGGGACAGGCAAATACTATGGCTACACCTTC. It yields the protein CASSLGTGKYYGYTF.

The CDR3: CASSLGYGDTQYF. The CDR3 DNA follows: TGTGCCAGCAGTTTAGGTTACGGAGATACGCAGTATTTT. The chain has TRBV12-3 or TRBV12-4 and TRBJ2-3; D call uncertain. The ends were cut back, 1 base at V and 5 bases at J, with 7 bases in the middle. There are 13 residues in the CDR3.

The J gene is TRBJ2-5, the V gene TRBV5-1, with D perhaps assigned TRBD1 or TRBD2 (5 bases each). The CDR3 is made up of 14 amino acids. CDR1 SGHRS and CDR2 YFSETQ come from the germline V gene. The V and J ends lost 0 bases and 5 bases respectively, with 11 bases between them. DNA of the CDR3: TGCGCCAGCAGCTTGGACGGGGCCTGGGAGACCCAGTACTTC. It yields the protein CASSLDGAWETQYF.

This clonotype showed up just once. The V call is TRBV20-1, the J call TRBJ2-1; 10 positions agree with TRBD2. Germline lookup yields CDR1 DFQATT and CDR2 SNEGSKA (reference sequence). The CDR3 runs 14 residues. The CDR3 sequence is CGMLTSGFPNEQFF. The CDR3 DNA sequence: TGCGGCATGTTGACTAGCGGGTTCCCCAATGAGCAGTTCTTC.

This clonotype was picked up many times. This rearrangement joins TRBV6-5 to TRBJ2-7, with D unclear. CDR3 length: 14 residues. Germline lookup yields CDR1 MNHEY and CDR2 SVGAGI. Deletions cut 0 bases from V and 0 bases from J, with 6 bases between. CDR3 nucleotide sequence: TGTGCCAGCAGTTACTCGTGGAACTCCTACGAGCAGTACTTC. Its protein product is CASSYSWNSYEQYF.

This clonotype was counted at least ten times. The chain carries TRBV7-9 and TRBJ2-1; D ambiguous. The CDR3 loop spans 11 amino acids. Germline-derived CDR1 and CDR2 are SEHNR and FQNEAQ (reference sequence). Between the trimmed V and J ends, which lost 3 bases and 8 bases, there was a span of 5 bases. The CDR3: CASSFNDEQFF. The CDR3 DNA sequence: TGTGCCAGCAGCTTTAATGATGAGCAGTTCTTC.

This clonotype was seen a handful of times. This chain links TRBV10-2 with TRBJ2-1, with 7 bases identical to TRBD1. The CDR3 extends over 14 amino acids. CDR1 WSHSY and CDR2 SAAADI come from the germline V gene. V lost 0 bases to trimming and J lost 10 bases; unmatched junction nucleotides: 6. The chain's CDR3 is CASSESDRVGEQFF. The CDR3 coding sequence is TGCGCCAGCAGTGAGTCCGACAGGGTGGGAGAGCAGTTCTTC.